This T cell receptor beta chain comes out of a study of technical replicates of blood from several donors. Germline loops: CDR1 DFQATT, CDR2 SNEGSKA (reference sequence). J was trimmed by 7 bases and V by 6 bases; bases with no gene match: 3. This CDR3 has 11 residues. This clone was observed a single time. Profiling relied on immunoSEQ multiplex PCR, and the TCRdb table lists in-frame clones only, not all of them. The sample has more than 60,000 clones; around nine tenths are singletons. The sequencing input was PBMCs. The sequence derives from a human donor in good health. Some clones in this sample may be carry-over from other donors' samples. The chain carries TRBV20-1 and TRBJ2-1; 7 nucleotides match TRBD1. CDR3 bases: TGCAGTGCGCCCAGGGGGAATGAGCAGTTCTTC. Translating it yields CSAPRGNEQFF.